This record concerns one TCR beta chain sequence. Looked up from germline, CDR1 is SGDLS and CDR2 is YYNGEE. The CDR3 covers 13 residues. Trimming removed 4 bases at V and 6 bases at J, with 13 bases between. Repertoires were generated with immunoSEQ multiplex PCR, while TCRdb's copy carries only in-frame clones and drops some. The table lists 80,000 to 100,000 clones, approximately 96% of them singletons. The record originates from a study of technical replicates of blood from several donors. This clonotype originated in a human donor in good health. The specimen was T cells isolated from PBMCs. The chain employs TRBV9 and TRBJ1-1; a weak D match, TRBD1 (5 bases). The CDR3 region is CASSYSQGAEAFF. The CDR3 nucleotides are TGTGCCAGCAGCTACAGCCAGGGCGCTGAAGCTTTCTTT.